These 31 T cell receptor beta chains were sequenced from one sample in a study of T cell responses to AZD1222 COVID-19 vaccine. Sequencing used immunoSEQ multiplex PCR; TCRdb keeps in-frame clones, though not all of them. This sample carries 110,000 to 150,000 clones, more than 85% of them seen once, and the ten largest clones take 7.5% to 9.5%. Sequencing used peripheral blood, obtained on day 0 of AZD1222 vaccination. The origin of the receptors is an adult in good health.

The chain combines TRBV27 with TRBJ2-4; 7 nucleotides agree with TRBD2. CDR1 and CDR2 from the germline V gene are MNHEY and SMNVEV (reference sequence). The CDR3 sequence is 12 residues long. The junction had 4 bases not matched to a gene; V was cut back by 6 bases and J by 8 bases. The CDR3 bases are TGTGCCAGCAGCGGGGGGAGGGACATTCAGTACTTC. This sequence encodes CASSGGRDIQYF.

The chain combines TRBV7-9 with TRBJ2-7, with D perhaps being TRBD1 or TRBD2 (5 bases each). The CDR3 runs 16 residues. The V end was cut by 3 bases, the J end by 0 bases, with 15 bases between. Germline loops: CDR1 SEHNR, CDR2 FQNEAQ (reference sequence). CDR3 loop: CASSFSLGDPSYEQYF. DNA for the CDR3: TGTGCCAGCAGCTTCAGCTTGGGGGACCCCTCCTACGAGCAGTACTTC.

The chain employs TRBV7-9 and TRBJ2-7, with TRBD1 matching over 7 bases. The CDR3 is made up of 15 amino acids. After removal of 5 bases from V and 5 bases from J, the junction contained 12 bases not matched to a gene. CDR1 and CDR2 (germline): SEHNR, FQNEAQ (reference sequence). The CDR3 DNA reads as TGTGCCAGCAGCCCAGGGGCCAGGGGGTTTAACGAGCAGTACTTC. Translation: CASSPGARGFNEQYF. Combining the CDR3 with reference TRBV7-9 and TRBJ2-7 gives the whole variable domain DTGVSQNPRHKITKRGQNVTFRCDPISEHNRLYWYRQTLGQGPEFLTYFQNEAQLEKSRLLSDRFSAERPKGSFSTLEIQRTEQGDSAMYLCASSPGARGFNEQYFGPGTRLTVT.

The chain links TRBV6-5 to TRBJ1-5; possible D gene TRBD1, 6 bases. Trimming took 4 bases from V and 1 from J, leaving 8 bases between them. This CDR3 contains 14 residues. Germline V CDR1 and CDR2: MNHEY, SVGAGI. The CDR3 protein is CASSSGASNQPQHF. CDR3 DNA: TGTGCCAGCAGTTCAGGGGCGAGCAATCAGCCCCAGCATTTT.

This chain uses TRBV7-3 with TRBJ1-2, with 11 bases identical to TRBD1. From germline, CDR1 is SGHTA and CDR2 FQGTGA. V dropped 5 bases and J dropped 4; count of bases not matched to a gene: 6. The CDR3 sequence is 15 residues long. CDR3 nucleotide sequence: TGTGCCAGCAGCCAGGGACAGGGGGTCCGCTATGGCTACACCTTC. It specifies CASSQGQGVRYGYTF.

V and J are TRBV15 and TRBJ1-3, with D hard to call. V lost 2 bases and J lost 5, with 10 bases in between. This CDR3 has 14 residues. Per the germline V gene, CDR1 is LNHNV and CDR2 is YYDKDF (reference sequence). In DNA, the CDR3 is TGTGCCACCAGCAGAAATAGGGTTAGAAACACCATATATTTT. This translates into CATSRNRVRNTIYF.

DNA of the CDR3: TGCGCCAGCAGCTTGGGACAGATTCCCGGGGAGACCCAGTACTTC. Amino acids: CASSLGQIPGETQYF. The rearrangement uses TRBV5-1 and TRBJ2-5, with D perhaps TRBD1 (5 bases). Trimming took off 0 bases at V and 5 bases at J, with 14 bases between the two ends. The germline V gene has CDR1 SGHRS and CDR2 YFSETQ. CDR3 length: 15 amino acids.

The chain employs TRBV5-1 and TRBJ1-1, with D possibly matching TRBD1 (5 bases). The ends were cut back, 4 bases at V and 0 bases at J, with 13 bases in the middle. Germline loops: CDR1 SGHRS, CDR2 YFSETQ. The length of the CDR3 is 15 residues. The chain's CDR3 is CASSRTGFMNTEAFF. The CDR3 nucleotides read TGCGCCAGCAGCAGAACAGGTTTCATGAACACTGAAGCTTTCTTT.

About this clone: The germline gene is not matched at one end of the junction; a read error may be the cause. As DNA, the CDR3 is TGTGCCAGCAGCCGGGACATCGTGTCGGAGCCGTACTTC. This gives the protein CASSRDIVSEPYF. This rearrangement joins TRBV6-6 to TRBJ2-7, with TRBD1 as a possible D gene (6 bases). Germline lookup yields CDR1 MNHNY and CDR2 SVGAGI (reference sequence). The CDR3 is made up of 13 amino acids.

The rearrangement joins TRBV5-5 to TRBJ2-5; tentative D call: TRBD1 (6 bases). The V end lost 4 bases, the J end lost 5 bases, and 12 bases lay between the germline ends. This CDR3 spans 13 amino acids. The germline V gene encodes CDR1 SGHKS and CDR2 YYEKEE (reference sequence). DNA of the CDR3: TGTGCCAGCAGCGGAACAGGGTCCGAGACCCAGTACTTC. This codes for CASSGTGSETQYF. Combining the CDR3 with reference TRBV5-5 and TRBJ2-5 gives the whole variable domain DAGVTQSPTHLIKTRGQQVTLRCSPISGHKSVSWYQQVLGQGPQFIFQYYEKEERGRGNFPDRFSARQFPNYSSELNVNALLLGDSALYLCASSGTGSETQYFGPGTRLLVL.

The CDR3 DNA reads TGTGCCAGCAGCAAGGGACCCCTGGGGGACTCTGGAAACACCATATATTTT. This gives the protein CASSKGPLGDSGNTIYF. The chain combines TRBV11-2 with TRBJ1-3, with D tentatively TRBD1 (5 bases). This CDR3 is built from 17 residues. Germline assignment: CDR1 SGHAT and CDR2 FQNNGV. The germline V and J ends were trimmed by 5 bases and 0 bases, with 17 bases remaining between them.

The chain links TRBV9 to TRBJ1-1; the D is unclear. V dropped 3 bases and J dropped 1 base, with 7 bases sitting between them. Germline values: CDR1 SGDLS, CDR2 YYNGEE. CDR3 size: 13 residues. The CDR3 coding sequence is TGTGCCAGCAGCGAGGCCCCGAACACTGAAGCTTTCTTT. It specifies CASSEAPNTEAFF.

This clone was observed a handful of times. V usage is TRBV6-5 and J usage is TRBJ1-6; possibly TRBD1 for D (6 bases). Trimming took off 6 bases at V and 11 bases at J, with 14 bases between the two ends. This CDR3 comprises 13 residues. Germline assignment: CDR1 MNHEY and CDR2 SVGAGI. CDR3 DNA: TGTGCCAGCAGGCGCGGGGGCGAGACACCCCTCCACTTT. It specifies CASRRGGETPLHF.

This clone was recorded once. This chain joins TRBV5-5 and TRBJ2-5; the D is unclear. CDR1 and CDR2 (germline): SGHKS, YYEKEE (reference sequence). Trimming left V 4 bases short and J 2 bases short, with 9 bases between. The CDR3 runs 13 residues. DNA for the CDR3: TGTGCCAGCAGCGGCACCGATCAAGAGACCCAGTACTTC. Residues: CASSGTDQETQYF.

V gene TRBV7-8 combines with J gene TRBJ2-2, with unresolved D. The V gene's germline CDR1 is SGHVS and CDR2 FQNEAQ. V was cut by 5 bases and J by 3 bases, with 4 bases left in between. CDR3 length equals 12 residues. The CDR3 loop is CASSTHTGELFF. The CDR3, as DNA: TGTGCCAGCAGCACCCACACCGGGGAGCTGTTTTTT.

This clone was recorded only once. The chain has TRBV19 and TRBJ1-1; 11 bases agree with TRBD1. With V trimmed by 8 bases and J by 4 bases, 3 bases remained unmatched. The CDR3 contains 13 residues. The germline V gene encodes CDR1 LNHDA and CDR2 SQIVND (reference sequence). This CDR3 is CASGQGAPTEAFF. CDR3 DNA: TGTGCCAGTGGACAGGGGGCTCCCACTGAAGCTTTCTTT.

This CDR3 reads CASSFALDSNQPQHF. The CDR3 region has the DNA TGTGCCAGCAGCTTTGCTTTGGATAGCAATCAGCCCCAGCATTTT. This chain uses TRBV7-9 with TRBJ1-5, with unresolved D. There are 15 residues in the CDR3. Germline CDR1 reads SEHNR; CDR2 reads FQNEAQ (reference sequence). Trimming took off 3 bases at V and 0 bases at J, with 9 bases between the two ends.

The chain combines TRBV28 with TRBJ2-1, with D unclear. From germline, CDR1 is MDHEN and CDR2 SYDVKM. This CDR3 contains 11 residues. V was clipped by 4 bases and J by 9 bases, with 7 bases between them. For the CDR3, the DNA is TGTGCCAGCAGTTGGGGTAGTGAGCAGTTCTTC. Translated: CASSWGSEQFF.

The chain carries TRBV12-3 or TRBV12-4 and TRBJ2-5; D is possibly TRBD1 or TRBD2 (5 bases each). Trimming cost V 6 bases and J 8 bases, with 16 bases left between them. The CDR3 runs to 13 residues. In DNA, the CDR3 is TGTGCCAGCAGCCAAACAGGCCCGGGAACCCAGTACTTC. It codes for CASSQTGPGTQYF.

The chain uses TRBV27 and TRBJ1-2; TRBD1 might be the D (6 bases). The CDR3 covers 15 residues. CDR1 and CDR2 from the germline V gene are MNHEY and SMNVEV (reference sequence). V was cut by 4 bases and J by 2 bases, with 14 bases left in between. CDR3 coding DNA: TGTGCCAGCAGTTCCTCCCCGACAGGCAACTATGGCTACACCTTC. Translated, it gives CASSSSPTGNYGYTF.

CDR3 sequence (DNA): TGCAGTGCTAGACTACTAGCTGAAGCTTTCTTT. This translates into CSARLLAEAFF. The V call is TRBV20-1, the J call TRBJ1-1; no clear D gene. This CDR3 spans 11 amino acids. The germline V and J ends were trimmed by 2 bases and 6 bases, with 7 bases remaining between them. The germline V gene encodes CDR1 DFQATT and CDR2 SNEGSKA (reference sequence).

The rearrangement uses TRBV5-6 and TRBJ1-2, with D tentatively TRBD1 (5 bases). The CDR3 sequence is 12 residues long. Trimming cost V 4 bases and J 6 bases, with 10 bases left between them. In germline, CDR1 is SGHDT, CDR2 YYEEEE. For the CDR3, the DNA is TGTGCCAGCAGCATCAGGGTTGATGGCTACACCTTC. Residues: CASSIRVDGYTF.

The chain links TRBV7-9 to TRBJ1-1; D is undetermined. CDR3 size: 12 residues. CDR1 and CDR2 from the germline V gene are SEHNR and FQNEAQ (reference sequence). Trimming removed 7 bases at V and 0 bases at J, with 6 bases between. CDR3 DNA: TGTGCCAGCATAGGGATGAACACTGAAGCTTTCTTT. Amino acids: CASIGMNTEAFF.

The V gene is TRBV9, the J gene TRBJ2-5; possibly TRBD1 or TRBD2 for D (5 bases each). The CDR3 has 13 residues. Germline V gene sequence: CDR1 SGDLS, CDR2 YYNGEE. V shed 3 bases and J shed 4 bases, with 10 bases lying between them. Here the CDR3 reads CASSASGPETQYF. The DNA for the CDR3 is TGTGCCAGCAGCGCCTCGGGGCCAGAGACCCAGTACTTC.

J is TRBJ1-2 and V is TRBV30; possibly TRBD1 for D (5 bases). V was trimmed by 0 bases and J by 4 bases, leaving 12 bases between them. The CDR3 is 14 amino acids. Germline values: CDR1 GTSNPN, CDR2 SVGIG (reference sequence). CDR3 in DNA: TGTGCCTGGAGTGTGAGGCTGAGGGGCTATGGCTACACCTTC. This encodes CAWSVRLRGYGYTF. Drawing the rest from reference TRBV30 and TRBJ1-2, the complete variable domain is SQTIHQWPATLVQPVGSPLSLECTVEGTSNPNLYWYRQAAGRGLQLLFYSVGIGQISSEVPQNLSASRPQDRQFILSSKKLLLSDSGFYLCAWSVRLRGYGYTFGSGTRLTVV.

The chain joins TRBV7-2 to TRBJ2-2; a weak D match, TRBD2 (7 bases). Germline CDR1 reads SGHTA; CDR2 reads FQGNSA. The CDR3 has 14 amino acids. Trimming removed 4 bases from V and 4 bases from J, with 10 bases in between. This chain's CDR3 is CASSWGGRTGELFF. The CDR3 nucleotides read TGTGCCAGCAGCTGGGGGGGCCGCACCGGGGAGCTGTTTTTT.

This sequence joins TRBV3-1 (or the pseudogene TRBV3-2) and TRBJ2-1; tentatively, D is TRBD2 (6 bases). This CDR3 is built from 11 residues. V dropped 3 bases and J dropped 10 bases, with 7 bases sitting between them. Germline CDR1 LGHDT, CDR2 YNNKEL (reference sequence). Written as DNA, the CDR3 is TGTGCCAGCAGCCACCGGGGGGAGCAGTTCTTC. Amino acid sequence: CASSHRGEQFF.

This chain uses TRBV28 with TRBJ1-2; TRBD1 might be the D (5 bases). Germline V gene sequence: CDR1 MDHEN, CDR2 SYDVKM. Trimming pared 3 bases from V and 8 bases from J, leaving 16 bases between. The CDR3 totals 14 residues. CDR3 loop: CASSFPLGGGGYTF. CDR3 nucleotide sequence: TGTGCCAGCAGTTTTCCACTGGGGGGAGGAGGCTACACCTTC.

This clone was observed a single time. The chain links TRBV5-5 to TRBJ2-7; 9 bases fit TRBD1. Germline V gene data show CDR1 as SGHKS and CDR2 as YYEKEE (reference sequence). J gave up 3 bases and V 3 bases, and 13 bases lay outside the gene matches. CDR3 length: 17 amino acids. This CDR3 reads CASSSKPPGQGYYEQYF. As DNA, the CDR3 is TGTGCCAGCAGCTCTAAACCTCCGGGACAGGGTTACTACGAGCAGTACTTC.

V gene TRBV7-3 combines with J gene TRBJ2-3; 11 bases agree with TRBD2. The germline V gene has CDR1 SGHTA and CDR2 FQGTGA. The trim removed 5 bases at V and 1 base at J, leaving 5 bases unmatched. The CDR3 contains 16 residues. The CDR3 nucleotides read TGTGCCAGCAGCCTACTAGCGGGGGCGGGCACAGATACGCAGTATTTT. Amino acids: CASSLLAGAGTDTQYF. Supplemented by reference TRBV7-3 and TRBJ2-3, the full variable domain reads GAGVSQTPSNKVTEKGKYVELRCDPISGHTALYWYRQSLGQGPEFLIYFQGTGAADDSGLPNDRFFAVRPEGSVSTLKIQRTERGDSAVYLCASSLLAGAGTDTQYFGPGTRLTVL.

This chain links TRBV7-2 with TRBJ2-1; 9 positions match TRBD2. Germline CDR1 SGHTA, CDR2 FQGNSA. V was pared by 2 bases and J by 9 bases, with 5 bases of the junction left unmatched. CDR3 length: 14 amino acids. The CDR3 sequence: CASSLLLAGTEQFF. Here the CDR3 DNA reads TGTGCCAGCAGCTTACTCCTAGCGGGGACTGAGCAGTTCTTC.